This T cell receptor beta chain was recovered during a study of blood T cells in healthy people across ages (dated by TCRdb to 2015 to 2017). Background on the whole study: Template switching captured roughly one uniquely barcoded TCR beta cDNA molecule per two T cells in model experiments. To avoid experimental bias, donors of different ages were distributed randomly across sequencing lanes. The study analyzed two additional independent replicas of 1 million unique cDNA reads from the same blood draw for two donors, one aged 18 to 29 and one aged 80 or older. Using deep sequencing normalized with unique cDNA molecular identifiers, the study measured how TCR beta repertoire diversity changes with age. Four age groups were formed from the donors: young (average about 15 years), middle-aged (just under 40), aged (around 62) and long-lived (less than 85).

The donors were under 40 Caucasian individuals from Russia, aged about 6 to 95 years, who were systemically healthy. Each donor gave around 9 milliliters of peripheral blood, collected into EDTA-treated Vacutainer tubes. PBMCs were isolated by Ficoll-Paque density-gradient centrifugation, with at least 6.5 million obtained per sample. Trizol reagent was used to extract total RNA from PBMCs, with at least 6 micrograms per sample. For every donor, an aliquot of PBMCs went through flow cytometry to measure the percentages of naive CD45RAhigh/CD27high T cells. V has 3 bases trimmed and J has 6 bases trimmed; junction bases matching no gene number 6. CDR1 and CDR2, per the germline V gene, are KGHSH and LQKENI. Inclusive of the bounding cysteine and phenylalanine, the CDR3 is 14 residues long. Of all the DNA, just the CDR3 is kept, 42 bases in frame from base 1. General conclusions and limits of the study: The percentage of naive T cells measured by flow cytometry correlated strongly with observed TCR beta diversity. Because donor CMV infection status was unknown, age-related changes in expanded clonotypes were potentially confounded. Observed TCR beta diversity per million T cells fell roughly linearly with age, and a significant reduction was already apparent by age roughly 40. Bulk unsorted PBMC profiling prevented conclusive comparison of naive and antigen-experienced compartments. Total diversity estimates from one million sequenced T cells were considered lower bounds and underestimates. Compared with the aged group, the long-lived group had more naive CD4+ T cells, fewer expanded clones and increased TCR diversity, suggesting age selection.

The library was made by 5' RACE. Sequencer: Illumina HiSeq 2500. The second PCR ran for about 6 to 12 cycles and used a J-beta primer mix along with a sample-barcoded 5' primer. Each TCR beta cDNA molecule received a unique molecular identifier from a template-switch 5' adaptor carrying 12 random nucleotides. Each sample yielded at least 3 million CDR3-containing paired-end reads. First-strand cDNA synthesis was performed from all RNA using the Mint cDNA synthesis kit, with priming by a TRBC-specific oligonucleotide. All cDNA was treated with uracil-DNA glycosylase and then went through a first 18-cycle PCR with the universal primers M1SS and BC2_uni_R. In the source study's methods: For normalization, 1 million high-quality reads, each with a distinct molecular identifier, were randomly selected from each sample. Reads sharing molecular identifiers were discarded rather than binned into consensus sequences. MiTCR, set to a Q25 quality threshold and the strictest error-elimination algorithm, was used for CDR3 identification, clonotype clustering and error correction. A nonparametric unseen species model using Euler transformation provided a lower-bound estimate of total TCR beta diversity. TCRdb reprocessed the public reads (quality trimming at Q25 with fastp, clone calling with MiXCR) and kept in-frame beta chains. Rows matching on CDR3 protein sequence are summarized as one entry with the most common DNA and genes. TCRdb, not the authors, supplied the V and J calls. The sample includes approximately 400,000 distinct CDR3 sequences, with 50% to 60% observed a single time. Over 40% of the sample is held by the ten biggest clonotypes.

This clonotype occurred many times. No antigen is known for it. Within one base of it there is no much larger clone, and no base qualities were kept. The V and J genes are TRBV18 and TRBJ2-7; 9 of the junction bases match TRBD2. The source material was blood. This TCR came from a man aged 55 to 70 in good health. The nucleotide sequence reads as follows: TGTGCCAGCTCACCCTCCGGGACTAGCTCCGAGCAGTACTTC. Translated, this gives CASSPSGTSSEQYF.